This passage covers 21 T cell receptor beta chains from one sample sequenced in a study of OX40 agonist ivuxolimab in advanced cancers. Sequencing used immunoSEQ multiplex PCR; TCRdb keeps in-frame clones, though not all of them. The table records some 64,000 clones, approximately 77% of them present only once. Sequencing was performed on CD4+ or CD8+ T cells sorted from blood, taken in a trial of the OX40 agonist ivuxolimab. All receptors come from an adult with an advanced solid tumor such as melanoma, head and neck, liver or kidney cancer.

The chain is built from TRBV6-5 and TRBJ2-5; 7 bases align to TRBD1. The end of the DNA is better explained by TRBJ2-7, so the J call may be wrong. The CDR3 totals 14 residues. CDR1 is MNHEY, CDR2 SVGAGI, per germline. This chain's CDR3 is CASSLRQGNYEQYF. In DNA, the CDR3 is TGTGCCAGCAGTCTGCGACAGGGCAACTACGAGCAGTACTTC.

The chain couples TRBV19 to TRBJ1-2; possibly TRBD1 for D (5 bases). The CDR3 has 14 residues. Looked up from germline, CDR1 is LNHDA and CDR2 is SQIVND (reference sequence). V lost 6 bases to trimming and J lost 4 bases, with 15 bases between them. The CDR3 DNA reads TGTGCCAGTAGCAAAAGGGGCAGCTTCTATGGCTACACCTTC. Protein sequence: CASSKRGSFYGYTF.

The table lists this clone with a few counts. The V and J genes are TRBV6-1 and TRBJ2-2, with unresolved D. The CDR3 consists of 15 residues. Trimming cost V 0 bases and J 3 bases, with 8 bases left between them. Germline V gene lookup returns CDR1 MNHNS and CDR2 SASEGT. The CDR3 nucleotides are TGTGCCAGCAGTGAAGCGTCGGCGGACACCGGGGAGCTGTTTTTT. Amino acid sequence: CASSEASADTGELFF.

Concerning this clone: Other DNA sequences in the sample encode the same CDR3. This chain joins TRBV28 and TRBJ1-5; D is undetermined. Trimming shortened V by 7 bases and J by 1 base, and 5 bases separated the two germline ends. This CDR3 contains 12 residues. Per germline, CDR1 MDHEN and CDR2 SYDVKM. The CDR3 loop is CASTGSNQPQHF. The CDR3 DNA reads TGTGCCAGCACGGGAAGCAATCAGCCCCAGCATTTT.

The V gene is TRBV5-6, the J gene TRBJ2-7; D is unclear. From germline, CDR1 is SGHDT and CDR2 YYEEEE. The CDR3 runs 13 residues. V was cut by 9 bases and J by 0 bases, with 13 bases left in between. The CDR3, as DNA: TGTGCCACCAGTGAGCGCCGCTCCTACGAGCAGTACTTC. Protein product: CATSERRSYEQYF.

This chain uses TRBV30 with TRBJ2-3, with TRBD2 matching over 8 bases. The CDR3 consists of 15 residues. The germline V gene encodes CDR1 GTSNPN and CDR2 SVGIG (reference sequence). With 3 bases clipped from V and 5 bases from J, the junction kept 10 bases outside the gene matches. The CDR3 reads CAWSHGRAGGDTQYF. CDR3 nucleotide sequence: TGTGCCTGGAGCCACGGGAGGGCCGGTGGAGATACGCAGTATTTT.

The chain combines TRBV5-1 with TRBJ2-5; 7 positions agree with TRBD1. This CDR3 is built from 13 residues. V shed 5 bases, J shed 10 bases, and the junction held 11 bases outside the gene matches. CDR1 SGHRS and CDR2 YFSETQ come from the germline V gene. This CDR3 reads CASRPPGGVGQYF. For the CDR3, the DNA is TGCGCCAGCAGGCCCCCAGGGGGAGTGGGCCAGTACTTC.

The chain links TRBV6-4 to TRBJ2-3; D is unclear. This CDR3 spans 13 amino acids. The V end lost 3 bases, the J end lost 4 bases, and 8 bases lay between the germline ends. CDR1 and CDR2 (germline): MRHNA, SNTAGT. Here the CDR3 reads CASSEGLADTQYF. In DNA, the CDR3 is TGTGCCAGCAGTGAGGGTTTGGCAGATACGCAGTATTTT.

This rearrangement joins TRBV9 to TRBJ1-1; D remains ambiguous. The CDR3 length is 14 residues. V dropped 4 bases and J dropped 0 bases, with 10 bases sitting between them. Germline V gene lookup returns CDR1 SGDLS and CDR2 YYNGEE. In DNA, the CDR3 is TGTGCCAGCAGCCCAAGACTCTTGAACACTGAAGCTTTCTTT. Translation: CASSPRLLNTEAFF. The whole variable domain, remainder taken from reference TRBV9 and TRBJ1-1, is DSGVTQTPKHLITATGQRVTLRCSPRSGDLSVYWYQQSLDQGLQFLIQYYNGEERAKGNILERFSAQQFPDLHSELNLSSLELGDSALYFCASSPRLLNTEAFFGQGTRLTVV.

This clone turned up a few times. V usage is TRBV7-9 and J usage is TRBJ1-2, with a weak D call TRBD1 (5 bases). Germline V CDR1 and CDR2: SEHNR, FQNEAQ (reference sequence). Trimming removed 2 bases at V and 7 bases at J, with 17 bases between. The CDR3 covers 15 residues. The CDR3 region has the DNA TGTGCCAGCAGCTTAACCGGAGGAGGGGCAGGTGGCTACACCTTC. Translating it yields CASSLTGGGAGGYTF.

This sequence joins TRBV29-1 and TRBJ2-7, with D possibly matching TRBD2 (5 bases). The CDR3 contains 15 residues. Trimming took 1 base from V and 0 from J, leaving 13 bases between them. Germline-derived CDR1 and CDR2 are SQVTM and ANQGSEA. For the CDR3, the DNA is TGCAGCGTTGAAGCTATCAAACGGGACTCCTACGAGCAGTACTTC. Residues: CSVEAIKRDSYEQYF.

CDR3 nucleotides: TGTGCCAGCAGGCCCCCACCGGGACAGGGAGGTTATGGCTACACCTTC. Translation: CASRPPPGQGGYGYTF. The chain couples TRBV28 to TRBJ1-2, with 9 bases that match TRBD1. J lost 5 bases, V lost 6 bases, and 13 bases had no gene match. The CDR3 runs to 16 residues. From germline, CDR1 is MDHEN and CDR2 SYDVKM.

The chain joins TRBV5-1 to TRBJ2-5; 10 nucleotides agree with TRBD1. J was trimmed by 5 bases and V by 4 bases; bases with no gene match: 8. From germline, CDR1 is SGHRS and CDR2 YFSETQ. CDR3 length equals 15 residues. The CDR3 DNA is TGCGCCAGCAGCGACCCCGGGACAGGGGAGGAGACCCAGTACTTC. This gives the protein CASSDPGTGEETQYF. The full variable domain, rest sourced from reference TRBV5-1 and TRBJ2-5, is KAGVTQTPRYLIKTRGQQVTLSCSPISGHRSVSWYQQTPGQGLQFLFEYFSETQRNKGNFPGRFSGRQFSNSRSEMNVSTLELGDSALYLCASSDPGTGEETQYFGPGTRLLVL.

The V call is TRBV4-1, the J call TRBJ1-1, with D tentatively TRBD1 (5 bases). In germline, CDR1 is MGHRA, CDR2 YSYEKL. V shed 1 base and J shed 9 bases, with 15 bases lying between them. CDR3 length: 14 amino acids. This CDR3 reads CASSQGVEGKKAFF. The CDR3, as DNA: TGCGCCAGCAGCCAAGGAGTCGAGGGGAAAAAAGCTTTCTTT.

The gene calls are TRBV11-1 and TRBJ2-3, with D hard to call. CDR1 is SGHAT, CDR2 FQDESV, per germline (reference sequence). Trimming took 6 bases from V and 7 from J, leaving 17 bases between them. The CDR3 is made up of 14 amino acids. For the CDR3, the DNA is TGTGCCAGCAGTCAGACCAAGGGTCTCTATACGCAGTATTTT. Its protein product is CASSQTKGLYTQYF.

The chain recombines TRBV7-9 with TRBJ1-1; D is ambiguous. V shed 3 bases and J shed 1 base, with 6 bases lying between them. The CDR3 spans 13 residues. Germline V gene lookup returns CDR1 SEHNR and CDR2 FQNEAQ (reference sequence). CDR3 sequence reads: CASSLSENTEAFF. CDR3 nucleotides: TGTGCCAGCAGCTTGTCGGAGAACACTGAAGCTTTCTTT.

This chain uses TRBV7-8 with TRBJ2-3, with D perhaps TRBD1 or TRBD2 (5 bases each). Germline CDR1 and CDR2: SGHVS and FQNEAQ. V lost 5 bases and J 6 bases, leaving 12 bases between the germline ends. This CDR3 spans 13 amino acids. The CDR3 nucleotides read TGTGCCAGCAGCCAGGGACCCGGGGATACGCAGTATTTT. It encodes CASSQGPGDTQYF. Full variable domain (outside the CDR3, taken from reference TRBV7-8 and TRBJ2-3): GAGVSQSPRYKVAKRGQDVALRCDPISGHVSLFWYQQALGQGPEFLTYFQNEAQLDKSGLPSDRFFAERPEGSVSTLKIQRTQQEDSAVYLCASSQGPGDTQYFGPGTRLTVL.

Ten or more counts support this clone. Different DNA sequences within this sample yield the same CDR3. The chain carries TRBV7-9 and TRBJ2-7; D unresolved. The germline V gene has CDR1 SEHNR and CDR2 FQNEAQ (reference sequence). CDR3 length: 12 residues. The ends were cut back, 2 bases at V and 0 bases at J, with 2 bases in the middle. The CDR3 coding sequence is TGTGCCAGCAGCTTATCCTCCTACGAGCAGTACTTC. It encodes CASSLSSYEQYF.

As DNA, the CDR3 is TGTGCCAGTAGTATAGGCAGGCCGGGAAGGGACTCTGGGGCCAACGTCCTGACTTTC. Its translation is CASSIGRPGRDSGANVLTF. The rearrangement uses TRBV19 and TRBJ2-6; D might be TRBD2 (5 bases). CDR3 size: 19 residues. Trimming stripped 1 base from V and 0 bases from J, with 16 bases between. In germline, CDR1 is LNHDA, CDR2 SQIVND (reference sequence). Combining the CDR3 with reference TRBV19 and TRBJ2-6 gives the whole variable domain DGGITQSPKYLFRKEGQNVTLSCEQNLNHDAMYWYRQDPGQGLRLIYYSQIVNDFQKGDIAEGYSVSREKKESFPLTVTSAQKNPTAFYLCASSIGRPGRDSGANVLTFGAGSRLTVL.

The chain employs TRBV11-1 and TRBJ1-1; 7 bases align to TRBD1. The CDR3 runs 14 residues. The V gene's germline CDR1 is SGHAT and CDR2 FQDESV (reference sequence). Trimming cost V 5 bases and J 4 bases; bases outside gene matches: 7. The CDR3 loop is CASSRQGGITEAFF. Written as DNA, the CDR3 is TGTGCCAGCAGCCGCCAGGGGGGGATCACTGAAGCTTTCTTT.

The chain couples TRBV28 to TRBJ2-1; 11 positions agree with TRBD2. After removal of 5 bases from V and 4 bases from J, the junction contained 7 bases not matched to a gene. Germline CDR1 MDHEN, CDR2 SYDVKM. The CDR3 is 16 amino acids. The CDR3 region is CASSTIAGGGYNEQFF. The CDR3 region has the DNA TGTGCCAGCAGTACGATAGCGGGAGGGGGTTACAATGAGCAGTTCTTC.